This record looks at one TCR beta chain sequence and its context. The clone's antigen remains unknown. The record has no base qualities; no much larger clone is one base away. TCRbeta CDR3 regions were immunosequenced from genomic DNA with the immunoSEQ Assay. Prior to high-throughput sequencing, genomic DNA was amplified by bias-controlled multiplex PCR. The published analysis was carried out like this. To quantify the absolute abundance of each unique TCRbeta CDR3 region, the sequences were collapsed and filtered. Clonality, defined as 1 minus Pielou's evenness, was calculated using only productive rearrangements. A previously published method was used to identify clones with significantly greater frequencies in on-treatment samples than in baseline samples. The source is immuneACCESS, and TCRdb retained only in-frame sequences with V and J called. Part of the clones is not carried over; for the studies checked, unresolved V genes explain less than half of this, and the remainder is unexplained. For V, J and clone size, that table is used; D and trimming come from the DNA. This sample lists about 18,000 clones; approximately 74% were detected once. 34% of the sample is in the top ten clones.

The sample's treatment or condition label is to be understood as: randomized to nivolumab then ipilimumab (arm A) or the reverse (arm B). Prior DNA-damaging chemotherapy had not been received by any trial patient. Thawed PBMCs were sorted on a FACS Aria II flow cytometer to isolate live CD3+CD8+ cells negative for CD19 and CD56. CheckMate 064, a randomized, open-label phase II trial of sequential checkpoint blockade, was the source of the samples, all of which came from patients with melanoma. Peripheral blood mononuclear cells were collected by leukapheresis, purified using Ficoll-Paque, and frozen in human serum containing approximately 9.1% DMSO. Immediately after sorting, the purity of the sorted blood CD3+CD8+ cells was confirmed to be >95%, and DNA was then extracted. At the junction V is shortened by 0 bases and J by 3 bases; bases outside the gene matches: 4. The CDR3 runs 16 amino acids, cysteine and phenylalanine included. This entry keeps only the CDR3 DNA: 48 bases, framed from base 1. Looking up the germline V gene (reference sequence) yields CDR1 SGHKS and CDR2 YYEKEE.

The data were taken from a study of sequential checkpoint blockade in melanoma (dated by TCRdb to between 2018 and 2020). At the level of the whole study: Patients were randomized 1:1 to first-line nivolumab followed by ipilimumab (arm A) or ipilimumab followed by nivolumab (arm B). Maintenance nivolumab came after both trial sequences.

General conclusions and limits of the study: The model for predicting response that combines TCR metrics with mutation burden needs to be validated in larger, independent patient cohorts.

The specimen comprised CD8+ T cells sorted from blood (inferred from file names), sampled from a patient given nivolumab and ipilimumab in sequence. The receptor chain draws on TRBV5-5 and TRBJ2-1, and TRBD2 matches 9 of the central bases. The TCR sequence derives from a human donor with melanoma. The CDR3 region: CASSLEGTSFYNEQFF. The bases read TGTGCCAGCAGCTTGGAGGGGACTAGCTTCTACAATGAGCAGTTCTTC.